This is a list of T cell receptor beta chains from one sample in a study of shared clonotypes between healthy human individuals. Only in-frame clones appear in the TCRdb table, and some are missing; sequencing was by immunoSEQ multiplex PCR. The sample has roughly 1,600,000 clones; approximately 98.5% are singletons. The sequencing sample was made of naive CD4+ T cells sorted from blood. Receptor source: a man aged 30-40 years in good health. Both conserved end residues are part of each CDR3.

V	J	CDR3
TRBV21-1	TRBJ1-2	CASSKVGQPFRYGYTF
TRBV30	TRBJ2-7	CAWRDSPYEQYF
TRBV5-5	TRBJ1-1	CASSLDWNTEAFF
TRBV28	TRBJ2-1	CASREGTGIDEQFF
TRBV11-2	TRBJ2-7	CASSLNRRGSQQYF
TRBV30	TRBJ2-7	CAWSPTRQGAKHEQYF
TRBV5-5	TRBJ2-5	CASSRLAGGQRETQYF
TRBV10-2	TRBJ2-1	CASIPTSLKPEREFF
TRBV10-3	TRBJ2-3	CAISYKGQSTDTQYF
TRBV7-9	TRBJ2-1	CASSYPRDGSSYNEQFF
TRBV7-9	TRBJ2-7	CASSLTRLAGASGYEQYF
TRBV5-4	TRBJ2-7	CASSLVLGHEQYF
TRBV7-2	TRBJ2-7	CASSYVGGGARYEQYF
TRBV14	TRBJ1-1	CASSQGRVFTEAFF
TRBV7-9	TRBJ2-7	CASSFRTSGYFYEQYF
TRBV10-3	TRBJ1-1	CATHKRGDTEAFF
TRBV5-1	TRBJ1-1	CASSSPGQGMTEAFF
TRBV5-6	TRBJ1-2	CASSDDSYYGYTF
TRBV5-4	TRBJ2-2	CASSPGTSGQEAGELFF
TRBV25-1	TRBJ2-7	CASSEGGEQYF
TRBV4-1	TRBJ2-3	CASSQWTSERVAQYF
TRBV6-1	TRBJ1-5	CASRQTESNQPQHF
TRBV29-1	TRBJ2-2	CSVIELADTGELFF
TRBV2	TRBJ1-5	CASSEDRGNQPQHF
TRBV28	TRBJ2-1	CASKGFGVSYNEQFF
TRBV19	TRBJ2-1	CASSIELAGNEQFF
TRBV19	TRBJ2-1	CASSIGLAAYNEQFF
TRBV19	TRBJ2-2	CASSIQLTDTGELFF
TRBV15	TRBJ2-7	CATSRDRRVGVEQYF
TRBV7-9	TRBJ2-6	CASSHREFGSGANVLTF
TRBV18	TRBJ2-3	CASSPSGFADTQYF
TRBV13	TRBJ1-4	CASSLGDRRNEKLFF
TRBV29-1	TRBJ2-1	CSVGDREQFF